The 29 T cell receptor beta chains below were found in one sample sequenced in a study of Ad26.COV2.S vaccination and SARS-CoV-2 variants. This table comes from immunoSEQ multiplex PCR, and its TCRdb copy is limited to in-frame clones, with some not included. The data show 450,000 to 550,000 clones, roughly 87% seen once. As to treatment: roughly 20 received Ad26.COV2.S at low or high dose, single or two shots; about 5 received placebo; per-sample allocation not given. Material that was analyzed had been drawn on day 63 after the first vaccine or placebo injection. The source material was peripheral blood, sampled in a trial of Ad26.COV2.S vaccine versus placebo. Receptors originate from a person between 18 and 60 years old who received the Ad26.COV2.S COVID-19 vaccine or a placebo.

This clone was found once. V usage is TRBV6-5 and J usage is TRBJ2-7; D is tentatively TRBD1 or TRBD2 (7 bases each). V lost 6 bases and J lost 4, with 13 bases in between. CDR1 is MNHEY, CDR2 SVGAGI, per germline. This CDR3 comprises 13 residues. The chain's CDR3 is CASRTRGGYEQYF. CDR3 nucleotide sequence: TGTGCCAGCAGGACCAGGGGGGGTTACGAGCAGTACTTC.

This clone was recorded a few times. The V and J genes are TRBV2 and TRBJ1-6; D is ambiguous. The germline V and J ends were trimmed by 4 bases and 2 bases, with 15 bases remaining between them. The germline V gene has CDR1 SNHLY and CDR2 FYNNEI. CDR3 length equals 17 residues. Here the CDR3 reads CASSARLSQTYNSPLHF. The CDR3 DNA sequence: TGTGCCAGCAGTGCCCGCCTATCCCAGACCTATAATTCACCCCTCCACTTT.

The chain joins TRBV7-2 to TRBJ1-6; TRBD1 matches 7 bases. In germline, CDR1 is SGHTA, CDR2 FQGNSA. Trimming removed 8 bases from V and 8 bases from J; junction bases left unmatched: 12. The CDR3 totals 15 residues. This CDR3 reads CASLQQGSVHSPLHF. In DNA form, the CDR3 reads TGTGCCAGCCTACAACAGGGGTCGGTCCATTCACCCCTCCACTTT.

The chain joins TRBV28 to TRBJ2-1, with TRBD2 identical over 11 bases. Unmatched junction bases numbered 13, after V lost 2 bases and J lost 10 bases. This CDR3 contains 17 residues. CDR1 is MDHEN, CDR2 SYDVKM, per germline. The CDR3 loop reads CASSLHTATSGSGEQFF. DNA for the CDR3: TGTGCCAGCAGTTTACACACAGCCACTAGCGGGAGTGGGGAGCAGTTCTTC.

The J gene is TRBJ2-1, the V gene TRBV9; D may be TRBD2 (6 bases). The CDR3 runs 16 residues. Trimming removed 3 bases from V and 2 bases from J, with 15 bases in between. Germline V gene data show CDR1 as SGDLS and CDR2 as YYNGEE. CDR3 region: CASSAGGAFAYNEQFF. CDR3 in DNA: TGTGCCAGCAGCGCGGGCGGGGCCTTCGCCTACAATGAGCAGTTCTTC.

The CDR3 nucleotides are TGTGCCAGCAGCCAAGAGAGATCGGAGACCCAGTACTTC. Translating it yields CASSQERSETQYF. The gene calls are TRBV3-1 (or the pseudogene TRBV3-2) and TRBJ2-5; D is unresolved. The V end lost 0 bases, the J end lost 5 bases, and 7 bases lay between the germline ends. Germline V gives CDR1 LGHDT, CDR2 YNNKEL (reference sequence). The CDR3 has 13 amino acids.

The V and J genes are TRBV5-8 and TRBJ1-2, with 7 bases aligning to TRBD1. CDR1 is SGHTS, CDR2 YDEGEE, per germline. The V segment lost 0 bases and the J segment 3 bases; nucleotides outside the gene matches: 5. There are 15 residues in the CDR3. The CDR3 DNA sequence: TGTGCCAGCAGCTTGGATGACAGGGTAGACTATGGCTACACCTTC. It translates to CASSLDDRVDYGYTF. Looking up the rest from reference TRBV5-8 and TRBJ1-2 gives the full variable domain: EAGVTQSPTHLIKTRGQQATLRCSPISGHTSVYWYQQALGLGLQFLLWYDEGEERNRGNFPPRFSGRQFPNYSSELNVNALELEDSALYLCASSLDDRVDYGYTFGSGTRLTVV.

The CDR3 is CASSLALQFQKGEQYF. In DNA form, the CDR3 reads TGTGCCAGCAGCTTAGCCCTCCAGTTTCAAAAAGGCGAGCAGTACTTC. The chain combines TRBV11-2 with TRBJ2-7; D gene ambiguous. This CDR3 region has 16 residues. V gave up 1 base and J gave up 6 bases, with 19 bases separating them. Germline V lookup: CDR1 SGHAT, CDR2 FQNNGV.

The chain is built from TRBV6-6 and TRBJ1-6; 7 bases line up with TRBD1. Germline values: CDR1 MNHNY, CDR2 SVGAGI (reference sequence). The CDR3 consists of 14 residues. The J segment lost 7 bases and the V segment lost 5 bases, leaving 5 bases of the junction unmatched. This CDR3 is CASSAQGLNSPLHF. The CDR3 DNA sequence: TGTGCCAGCAGTGCACAGGGGCTGAATTCACCCCTCCACTTT.

This chain uses TRBV6-6 with TRBJ1-1; 9 bases fit TRBD1. Germline V gene lookup returns CDR1 MNHNY and CDR2 SVGAGI (reference sequence). This CDR3 comprises 13 residues. J was trimmed by 6 bases and V by 6 bases; bases with no gene match: 5. The CDR3: CASRGTGRAEAFF. Here the CDR3 DNA reads TGTGCCAGCAGGGGGACAGGGCGAGCTGAAGCTTTCTTT.

This clone was picked up a small number of times. J is TRBJ2-2 and V is TRBV25-1; D is uncertain. Germline CDR1 is MGHDK and CDR2 is SYGVNS. The CDR3 is made up of 16 amino acids. V lost 1 base to trimming and J lost 0 bases, with 9 bases between them. CDR3 sequence (DNA): TGTGCCAGCAGTGAATCTGTAACCGCGAACACCGGGGAGCTGTTTTTT. Its translation: CASSESVTANTGELFF.

V is TRBV7-9 and J is TRBJ2-6; D gene ambiguous. The V and J ends lost 1 base and 3 bases respectively, with 4 bases between them. The CDR3 loop spans 14 amino acids. CDR1 is SEHNR and CDR2 is FQNEAQ in the germline V gene (reference sequence). The CDR3 sequence is CASSLGYGANVLTF. The CDR3 DNA sequence: TGTGCCAGCAGCTTAGGTTATGGGGCCAACGTCCTGACTTTC.

The genes are TRBV19 and TRBJ2-5, with TRBD1 as a possible D gene (6 bases). The CDR3 covers 13 residues. V was pared by 4 bases and J by 1 base, with 7 bases between. Germline V gives CDR1 LNHDA, CDR2 SQIVND (reference sequence). The CDR3 reads CASSRDIQETQYF. The CDR3 coding sequence is TGTGCCAGTAGTAGGGACATCCAAGAGACCCAGTACTTC.

The chain joins TRBV28 to TRBJ1-6; the D is unclear. The V gene lost 3 bases and the J gene lost 7 bases, with 7 bases spanning the gap. Germline V lookup: CDR1 MDHEN, CDR2 SYDVKM. CDR3 size: 13 residues. In DNA, the CDR3 is TGTGCCAGCAGTTTGCGCGAAAATTCACCCCTCCACTTT. Translating gives CASSLRENSPLHF. Based on the CDR3 plus reference TRBV28 and TRBJ1-6, the full variable domain is DVKVTQSSRYLVKRTGEKVFLECVQDMDHENMFWYRQDPGLGLRLIYFSYDVKMKEKGDIPEGYSVSREKKERFSLILESASTNQTSMYLCASSLRENSPLHFGNGTRLTVT.

The chain combines TRBV5-4 with TRBJ2-3; 8 nucleotides agree with TRBD2. After removal of 0 bases from V and 4 bases from J, the junction contained 7 bases not matched to a gene. This CDR3 has 16 residues. The germline CDR1 and CDR2 sequences are SGHNT and YYREEE (reference sequence). CDR3 coding DNA: TGTGCCAGCAGCTTGGGTAGCGGGGTGGCGCCAGATACGCAGTATTTT. Encoded protein: CASSLGSGVAPDTQYF.

The chain links TRBV4-1 to TRBJ2-7; no clear D gene. The V and J ends lost 2 bases and 6 bases respectively, with 11 bases between them. The germline V gene has CDR1 MGHRA and CDR2 YSYEKL. This CDR3 has 13 amino acids. The CDR3 DNA sequence: TGCGCCAGCAGCCAATCATGGGAAGGCGAGCAGTACTTC. Protein: CASSQSWEGEQYF.

The chain links TRBV21-1 to TRBJ2-1; TRBD1 is taken as the D call from the table, unchecked against the DNA. TRBV21-1 is designated a pseudogene. This CDR3 is 17 amino acids long. The CDR3 protein is CASSKAIAGKAYNEQFF. CDR3 sequence (DNA): TGTGCCAGCAGCAAAGCGATAGCAGGGAAGGCCTACAATGAGCAGTTCTTC.

The sample holds one count of this clone. The chain couples TRBV18 to TRBJ1-2, with no clear D. The CDR3 consists of 14 residues. V lost 3 bases and J lost 3, with 11 bases in between. Per germline, CDR1 KGHSH and CDR2 LQKENI. The CDR3 region is CASSPEGGYYGYTF. The CDR3 DNA reads TGTGCCAGCTCACCCGAGGGCGGCTACTATGGCTACACCTTC.

CDR3 DNA sequence: TGTGCCAGCTCACCACCCGTGGGGTCTAGCACAGATACGCAGTATTTT. Translation: CASSPPVGSSTDTQYF. The V gene is TRBV18, the J gene TRBJ2-3; D not certain. CDR1 is KGHSH and CDR2 is LQKENI in the germline V gene. Trimming stripped 0 bases from V and 0 bases from J, with 10 bases between. The CDR3 covers 16 residues. The variable domain in full, completed from reference TRBV18 and TRBJ2-3, reads NAGVMQNPRHLVRRRGQEARLRCSPMKGHSHVYWYRQLPEEGLKFMVYLQKENIIDESGMPKERFSAEFPKEGPSILRIQQVVRGDSAAYFCASSPPVGSSTDTQYFGPGTRLTVL.

This chain uses TRBV6-1 with TRBJ2-7; 10 nucleotides agree with TRBD1. CDR3 length: 14 amino acids. V lost 6 bases, J lost 3 bases, and 5 bases stayed unmatched. Germline CDR1 and CDR2: MNHNS and SASEGT. This chain's CDR3 is CASRRDRGDYEQYF. The CDR3 nucleotides are TGTGCCAGCAGACGGGACAGGGGAGACTACGAGCAGTACTTC.

V gene TRBV9 combines with J gene TRBJ2-3; TRBD2 matches 9 bases. Germline V gives CDR1 SGDLS, CDR2 YYNGEE. J lost 2 bases, V lost 0 bases, and 4 bases had no gene match. CDR3 length equals 16 residues. CDR3 residues: CASSVGGGANTDTQYF. DNA of the CDR3: TGTGCCAGCAGCGTAGGCGGGGGGGCCAACACAGATACGCAGTATTTT. The full variable domain, completed using reference TRBV9 and TRBJ2-3, is DSGVTQTPKHLITATGQRVTLRCSPRSGDLSVYWYQQSLDQGLQFLIQYYNGEERAKGNILERFSAQQFPDLHSELNLSSLELGDSALYFCASSVGGGANTDTQYFGPGTRLTVL.

The genes are TRBV29-1 and TRBJ2-2, with 7 bases fitting TRBD1. Germline CDR1 SQVTM, CDR2 ANQGSEA. The junction had 9 bases not matched to a gene; V was cut back by 7 bases and J by 1 base. The CDR3 runs 15 residues. The CDR3 nucleotides read TGCAGCGCACGAGAGACAGGGAGGAACACCGGGGAGCTGTTTTTT. The encoded protein is CSARETGRNTGELFF.

This clone has just one count. In DNA, the CDR3 is TGCGCCAGCAGCTTGGTTAGCGGGGGCAACAATGAGCAGTTCTTC. It is translated as CASSLVSGGNNEQFF. The rearrangement uses TRBV5-1 and TRBJ2-1; 9 nucleotides match TRBD2. Germline V CDR1 and CDR2: SGHRS, YFSETQ. Trimming at V came to 0 bases and at J to 5 bases, leaving 3 bases not matched to a gene. The CDR3 loop spans 15 amino acids. Full variable domain (outside the CDR3, taken from reference TRBV5-1 and TRBJ2-1): KAGVTQTPRYLIKTRGQQVTLSCSPISGHRSVSWYQQTPGQGLQFLFEYFSETQRNKGNFPGRFSGRQFSNSRSEMNVSTLELGDSALYLCASSLVSGGNNEQFFGPGTRLTVL.

Only a few counts were recorded for this clone. Written as DNA, the CDR3 is TGTGCCAGCACCCAACTATGGGGCAATGAGCAGTTCTTC. Protein sequence: CASTQLWGNEQFF. This sequence joins TRBV6-5 and TRBJ2-1; D not certain. The CDR3 sequence is 13 residues long. Germline V CDR1 and CDR2: MNHEY, SVGAGI. The ends were cut back, 7 bases at V and 6 bases at J, with 13 bases in the middle.

This clone was recorded a few times. The chain has TRBV28 and TRBJ1-3; 10 bases match TRBD1. The V gene end was trimmed by 6 bases and the J gene end by 6 bases; junction bases not matched to a gene: 8. Looked up from germline, CDR1 is MDHEN and CDR2 is SYDVKM. The CDR3 is made up of 15 amino acids. CDR3 coding DNA: TGTGCCAGCAGCCTGAGGGGACAGGGGACAAACACCATATATTTT. Amino acid sequence: CASSLRGQGTNTIYF.

This chain uses TRBV5-1 with TRBJ2-3; D is unclear. Germline V gene lookup returns CDR1 SGHRS and CDR2 YFSETQ. V was shortened by 2 bases and J by 3 bases, with 13 bases between the two germline ends. The CDR3 covers 15 residues. The CDR3 sequence is CASSFGPTGTDTQYF. In nucleotides, the CDR3 is TGCGCCAGCAGCTTCGGACCGACGGGTACAGATACGCAGTATTTT.

The genes are TRBV20-1 and TRBJ1-1; no firm D call. This CDR3 contains 14 residues. Germline V gene sequence: CDR1 DFQATT, CDR2 SNEGSKA (reference sequence). The V end was cut by 3 bases, the J end by 4 bases, with 15 bases between. Here the CDR3 DNA reads TGCAGTGCTAGTAAGTCCCCCTGGGGCACTGAAGCTTTCTTT. The encoded protein is CSASKSPWGTEAFF.

The chain carries TRBV29-1 and TRBJ2-4; the match to TRBD1 covers 8 bases. Unmatched junction bases numbered 8, after V lost 6 bases and J lost 7 bases. Germline CDR1 and CDR2: SQVTM and ANQGSEA. There are 13 residues in the CDR3. The CDR3 nucleotides read TGCAGCGTAGAGCAGGGGGCTGGTAACATTCAGTACTTC. It translates to CSVEQGAGNIQYF.

This clone has only one observation. The chain is built from TRBV5-1 and TRBJ1-5; D ambiguous. Trimming pared 1 base from V and 0 bases from J, leaving 8 bases between. This CDR3 comprises 15 residues. The germline CDR1 and CDR2 sequences are SGHRS and YFSETQ. The chain's CDR3 is CASSLHPNSNQPQHF. The CDR3 DNA reads as TGCGCCAGCAGCTTGCATCCGAATAGCAATCAGCCCCAGCATTTT.